This record looks at one T cell receptor beta chain sequence and its context. Exposed enrollees had met someone with a PCR-confirmed or clinician-diagnosed COVID-19 case at some point within the 2 weeks before study entry. Original processing methods: Estimation of nucleated cell counts relied on the amplification of reference gene primers. Measured with immunoSEQ multiplex PCR; TCRdb has only the in-frame clones, and not every one. V and J calls and clone size are as listed in that table; D and trimming were resolved from the DNA. Of about 220,000 clones detected, around 89% appear once; the ten largest clones hold approximately 15%. This specimen belongs to a study of blood T cell repertoires in COVID-19. The wider study: Researchers got acute and convalescent COVID-19 samples from the United States, Italy and Spain.

The CDR3 extends over 20 amino acids. J gave up 9 bases and V 1 base, and 22 bases lay outside the gene matches. Germline values: CDR1 LGHNA, CDR2 YNFKEQ. This TCR was recovered from a young man who had been exposed to COVID-19. Material for sequencing was PBMCs or T cells enriched from blood (not recorded which). The chain combines TRBV4-2 with TRBJ2-3; 10 bases fit TRBD2. CDR3 sequence reads: CASSQGAIAGGLLGRDTQYF. The CDR3, as DNA: TGTGCCAGCAGCCAAGGAGCAATAGCGGGGGGATTATTAGGCCGGGACACGCAGTATTTT.